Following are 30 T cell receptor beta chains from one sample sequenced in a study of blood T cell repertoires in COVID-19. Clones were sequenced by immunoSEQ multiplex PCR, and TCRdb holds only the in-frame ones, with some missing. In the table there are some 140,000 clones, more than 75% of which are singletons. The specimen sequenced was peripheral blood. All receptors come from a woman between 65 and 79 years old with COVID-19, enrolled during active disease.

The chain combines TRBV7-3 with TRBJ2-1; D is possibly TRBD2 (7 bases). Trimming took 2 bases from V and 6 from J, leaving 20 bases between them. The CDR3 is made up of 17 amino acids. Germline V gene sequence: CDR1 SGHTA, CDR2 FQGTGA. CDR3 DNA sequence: TGTGCCAGCAGCTTATCACTTGTTTCGGGGGGCCCCAATGAGCAGTTCTTC. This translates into CASSLSLVSGGPNEQFF.

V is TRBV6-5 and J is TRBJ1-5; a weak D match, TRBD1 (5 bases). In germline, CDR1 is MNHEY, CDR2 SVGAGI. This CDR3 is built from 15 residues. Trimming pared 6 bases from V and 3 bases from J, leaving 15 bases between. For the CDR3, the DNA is TGTGCCAGCAGCGGGGGGAGGGGCCCCAATCAGCCCCAGCATTTT. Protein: CASSGGRGPNQPQHF.

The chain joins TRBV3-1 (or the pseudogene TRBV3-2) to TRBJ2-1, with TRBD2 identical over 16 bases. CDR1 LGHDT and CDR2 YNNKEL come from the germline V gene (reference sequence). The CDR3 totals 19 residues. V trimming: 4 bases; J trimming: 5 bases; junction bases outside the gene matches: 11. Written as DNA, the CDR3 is TGTGCCAGCAGCCCCCGGCGGGGACTAGCGGGGGGGCCTCACAATGAGCAGTTCTTC. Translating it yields CASSPRRGLAGGPHNEQFF.

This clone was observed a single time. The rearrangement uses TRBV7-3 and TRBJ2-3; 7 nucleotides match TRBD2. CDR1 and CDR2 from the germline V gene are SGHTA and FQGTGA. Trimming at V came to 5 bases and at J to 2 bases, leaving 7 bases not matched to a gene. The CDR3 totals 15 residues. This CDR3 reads CASSPTGGVTDTQYF. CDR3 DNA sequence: TGTGCCAGCAGCCCAACGGGGGGTGTCACAGATACGCAGTATTTT.

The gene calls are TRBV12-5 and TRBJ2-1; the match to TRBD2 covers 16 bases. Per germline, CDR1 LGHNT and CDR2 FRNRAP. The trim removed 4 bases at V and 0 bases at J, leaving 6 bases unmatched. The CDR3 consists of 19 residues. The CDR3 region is CASGSPGLAGGNSYNEQFF. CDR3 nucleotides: TGTGCTAGTGGTTCCCCGGGACTAGCGGGGGGGAACTCCTACAATGAGCAGTTCTTC.

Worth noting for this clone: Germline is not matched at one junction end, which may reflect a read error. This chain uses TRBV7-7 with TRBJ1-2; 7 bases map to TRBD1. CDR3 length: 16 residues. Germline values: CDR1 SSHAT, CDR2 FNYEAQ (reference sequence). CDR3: CASSYGLETGRYGYTF. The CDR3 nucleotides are TGTGCTAGCAGCTACGGCCTCGAGACAGGGCGCTATGGCTACACCTTC.

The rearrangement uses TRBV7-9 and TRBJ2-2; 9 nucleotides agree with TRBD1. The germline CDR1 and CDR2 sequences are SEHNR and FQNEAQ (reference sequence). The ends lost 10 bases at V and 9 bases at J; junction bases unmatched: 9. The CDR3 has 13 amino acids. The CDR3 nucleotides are TGTGCCACAAGGGACAGGGAGGAGCGGGAGCTGTTTTTT. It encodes CATRDREERELFF.

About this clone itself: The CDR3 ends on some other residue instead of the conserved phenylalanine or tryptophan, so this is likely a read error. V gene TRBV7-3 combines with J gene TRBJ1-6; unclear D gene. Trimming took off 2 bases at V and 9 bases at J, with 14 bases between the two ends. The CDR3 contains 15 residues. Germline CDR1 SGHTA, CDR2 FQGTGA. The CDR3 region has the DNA TGTGCCAGCAGCTTAGCCCCCGGGGATAGTTCACCCCTCCACCTT. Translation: CASSLAPGDSSPLHL.

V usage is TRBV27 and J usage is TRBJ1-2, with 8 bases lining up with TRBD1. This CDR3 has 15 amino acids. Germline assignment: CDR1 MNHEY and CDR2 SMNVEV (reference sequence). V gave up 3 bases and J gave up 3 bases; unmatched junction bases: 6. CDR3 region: CASSFRQGSDYGYTF. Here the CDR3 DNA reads TGTGCCAGCAGTTTCCGACAGGGGTCGGACTATGGCTACACCTTC.

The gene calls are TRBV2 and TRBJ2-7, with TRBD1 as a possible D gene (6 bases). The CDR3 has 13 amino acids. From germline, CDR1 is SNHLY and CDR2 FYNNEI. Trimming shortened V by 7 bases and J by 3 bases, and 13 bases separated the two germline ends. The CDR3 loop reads CASTAGAFYEQYF. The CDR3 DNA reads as TGTGCCAGCACGGCAGGGGCTTTCTACGAGCAGTACTTC.

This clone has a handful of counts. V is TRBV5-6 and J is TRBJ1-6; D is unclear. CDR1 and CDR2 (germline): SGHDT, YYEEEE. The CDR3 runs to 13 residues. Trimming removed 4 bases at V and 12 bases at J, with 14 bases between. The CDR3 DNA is TGTGCCAGCAGCCGATCCCGTACTGGACCCCTCCACTTT. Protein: CASSRSRTGPLHF. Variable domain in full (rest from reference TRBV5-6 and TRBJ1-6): DAGVTQSPTHLIKTRGQQVTLRCSPKSGHDTVSWYQQALGQGPQFIFQYYEEEERQRGNFPDRFSGHQFPNYSSELNVNALLLGDSALYLCASSRSRTGPLHFGNGTRLTVT.

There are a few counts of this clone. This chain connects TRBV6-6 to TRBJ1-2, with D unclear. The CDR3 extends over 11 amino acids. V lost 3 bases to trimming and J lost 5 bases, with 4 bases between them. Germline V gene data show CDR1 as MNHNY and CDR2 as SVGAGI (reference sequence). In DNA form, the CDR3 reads TGTGCCAGCAGTTATAATTATGGCTACACCTTC. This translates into CASSYNYGYTF.

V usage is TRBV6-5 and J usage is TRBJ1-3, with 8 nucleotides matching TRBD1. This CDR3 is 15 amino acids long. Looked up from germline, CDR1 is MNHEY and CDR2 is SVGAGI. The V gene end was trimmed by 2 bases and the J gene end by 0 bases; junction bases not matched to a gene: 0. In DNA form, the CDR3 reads TGTGCCAGCAGTTACACAGGGGGCTCTGGAAACACCATATATTTT. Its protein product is CASSYTGGSGNTIYF.

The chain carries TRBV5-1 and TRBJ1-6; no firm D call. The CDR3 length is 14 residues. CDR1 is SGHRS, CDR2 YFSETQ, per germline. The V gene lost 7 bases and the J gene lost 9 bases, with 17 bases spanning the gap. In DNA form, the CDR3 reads TGCGCCAGCCGCCCTGGAGATCGCGCTTCACCCCTCCACTTT. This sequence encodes CASRPGDRASPLHF.

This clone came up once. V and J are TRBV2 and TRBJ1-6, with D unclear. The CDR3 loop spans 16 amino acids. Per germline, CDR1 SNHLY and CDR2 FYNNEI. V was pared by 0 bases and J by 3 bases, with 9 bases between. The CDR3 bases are TGTGCCAGCAGTGAAGCGTTGCCAGGCTATAATTCACCCCTCCACTTT. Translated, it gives CASSEALPGYNSPLHF. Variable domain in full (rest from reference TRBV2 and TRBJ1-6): EPEVTQTPSHQVTQMGQEVILRCVPISNHLYFYWYRQILGQKVEFLVSFYNNEISEKSEIFDDQFSVERPDGSNFTLKIRSTKLEDSAMYFCASSEALPGYNSPLHFGNGTRLTVT.

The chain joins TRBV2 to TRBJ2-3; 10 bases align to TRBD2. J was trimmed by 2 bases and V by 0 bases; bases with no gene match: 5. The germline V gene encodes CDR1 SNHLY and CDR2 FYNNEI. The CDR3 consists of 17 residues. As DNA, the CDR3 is TGTGCCAGCAGTGAAGCAGCTAGCGGGGGATCCACAGATACGCAGTATTTT. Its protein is CASSEAASGGSTDTQYF.

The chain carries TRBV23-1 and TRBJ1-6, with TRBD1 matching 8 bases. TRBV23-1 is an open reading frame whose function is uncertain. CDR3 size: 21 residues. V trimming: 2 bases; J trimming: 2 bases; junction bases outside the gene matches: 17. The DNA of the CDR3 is TGCGCCAGCAGTCAACCGGTGACGGGACAGGACATAAAGCCCTATAATTCACCCCTCCACTTT. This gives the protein CASSQPVTGQDIKPYNSPLHF.

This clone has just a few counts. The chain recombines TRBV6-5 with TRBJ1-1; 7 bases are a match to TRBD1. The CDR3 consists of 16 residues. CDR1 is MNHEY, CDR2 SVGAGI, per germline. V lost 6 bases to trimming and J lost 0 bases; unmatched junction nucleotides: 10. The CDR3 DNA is TGTGCCAGCAGCTACAGGGGAAGGAGCCTGAACACTGAAGCTTTCTTT. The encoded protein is CASSYRGRSLNTEAFF.

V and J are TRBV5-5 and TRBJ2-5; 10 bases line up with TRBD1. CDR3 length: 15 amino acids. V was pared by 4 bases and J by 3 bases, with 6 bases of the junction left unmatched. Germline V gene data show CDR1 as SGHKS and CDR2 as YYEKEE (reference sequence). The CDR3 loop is CASSLLDRGEETQYF. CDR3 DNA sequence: TGTGCCAGCAGCCTACTGGACAGGGGGGAAGAGACCCAGTACTTC. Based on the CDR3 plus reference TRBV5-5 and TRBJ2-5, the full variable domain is DAGVTQSPTHLIKTRGQQVTLRCSPISGHKSVSWYQQVLGQGPQFIFQYYEKEERGRGNFPDRFSARQFPNYSSELNVNALLLGDSALYLCASSLLDRGEETQYFGPGTRLLVL.

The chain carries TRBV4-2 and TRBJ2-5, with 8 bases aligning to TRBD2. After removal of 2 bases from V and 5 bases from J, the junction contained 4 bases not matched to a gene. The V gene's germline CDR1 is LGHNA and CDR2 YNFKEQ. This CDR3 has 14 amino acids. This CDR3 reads CASSQTLAVETQYF. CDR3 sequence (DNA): TGTGCCAGCAGCCAAACACTAGCGGTGGAGACCCAGTACTTC.

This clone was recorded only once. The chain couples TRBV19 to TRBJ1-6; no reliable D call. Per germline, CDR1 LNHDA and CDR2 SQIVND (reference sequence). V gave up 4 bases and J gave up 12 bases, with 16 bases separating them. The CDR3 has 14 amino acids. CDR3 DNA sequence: TGTGCCAGTAGTACGGGGTACGACTTAGGACCCCTCCACTTT. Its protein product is CASSTGYDLGPLHF.

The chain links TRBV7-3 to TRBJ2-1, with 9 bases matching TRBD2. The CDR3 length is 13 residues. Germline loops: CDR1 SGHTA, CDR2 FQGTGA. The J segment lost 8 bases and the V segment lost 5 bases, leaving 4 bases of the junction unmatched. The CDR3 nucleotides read TGTGCCAGCAGCAATGGGACTAGCTATGAGCAGTTCTTC. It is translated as CASSNGTSYEQFF.

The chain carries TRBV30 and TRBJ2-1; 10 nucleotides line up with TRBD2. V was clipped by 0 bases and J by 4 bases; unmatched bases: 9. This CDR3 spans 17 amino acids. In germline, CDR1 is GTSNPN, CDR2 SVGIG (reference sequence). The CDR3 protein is CAWSVRSGGLVYNEQFF. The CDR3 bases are TGTGCCTGGAGTGTACGTAGCGGGGGGCTAGTATACAATGAGCAGTTCTTC. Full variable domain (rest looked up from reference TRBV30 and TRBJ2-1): SQTIHQWPATLVQPVGSPLSLECTVEGTSNPNLYWYRQAAGRGLQLLFYSVGIGQISSEVPQNLSASRPQDRQFILSSKKLLLSDSGFYLCAWSVRSGGLVYNEQFFGPGTRLTVL.

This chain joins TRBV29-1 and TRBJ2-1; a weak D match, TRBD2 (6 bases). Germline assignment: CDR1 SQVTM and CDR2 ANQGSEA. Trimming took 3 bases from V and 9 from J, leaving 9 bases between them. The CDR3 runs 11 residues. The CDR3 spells CSVDRGIEQFF. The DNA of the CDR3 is TGCAGCGTTGATCGGGGGATTGAGCAGTTCTTC.

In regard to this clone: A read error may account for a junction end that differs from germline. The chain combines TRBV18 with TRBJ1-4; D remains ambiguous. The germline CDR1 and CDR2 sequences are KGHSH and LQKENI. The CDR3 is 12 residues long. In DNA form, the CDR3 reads TGTGCCAGCTCACCACCAGGAGGAACTCCAATTTTT. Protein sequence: CASSPPGGTPIF.

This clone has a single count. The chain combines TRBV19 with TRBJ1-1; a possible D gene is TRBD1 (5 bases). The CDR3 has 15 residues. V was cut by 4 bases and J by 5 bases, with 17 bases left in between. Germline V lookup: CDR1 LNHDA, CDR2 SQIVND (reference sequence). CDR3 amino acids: CASSTPGGGETEAFF. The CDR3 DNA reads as TGTGCCAGTAGTACCCCCGGGGGGGGTGAGACTGAAGCTTTCTTT. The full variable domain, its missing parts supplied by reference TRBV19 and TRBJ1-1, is DGGITQSPKYLFRKEGQNVTLSCEQNLNHDAMYWYRQDPGQGLRLIYYSQIVNDFQKGDIAEGYSVSREKKESFPLTVTSAQKNPTAFYLCASSTPGGGETEAFFGQGTRLTVV.

The CDR3 reads CASSPPGTSNTGELFF. The CDR3 nucleotides read TGTGCCAGCAGCCCCCCCGGGACATCGAACACCGGGGAGCTGTTTTTT. The chain employs TRBV7-9 and TRBJ2-2; D might be TRBD1 (6 bases). V lost 5 bases and J 0 bases, leaving 13 bases between the germline ends. Germline V gives CDR1 SEHNR, CDR2 FQNEAQ (reference sequence). The CDR3 runs to 16 residues.

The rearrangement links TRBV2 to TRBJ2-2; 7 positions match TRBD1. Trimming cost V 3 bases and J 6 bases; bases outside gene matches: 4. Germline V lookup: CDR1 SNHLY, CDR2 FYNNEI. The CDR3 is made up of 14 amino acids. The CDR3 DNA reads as TGTGCCAGCAGTGAGACAGGGATGTCCGGGGAGCTGTTTTTT. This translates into CASSETGMSGELFF.

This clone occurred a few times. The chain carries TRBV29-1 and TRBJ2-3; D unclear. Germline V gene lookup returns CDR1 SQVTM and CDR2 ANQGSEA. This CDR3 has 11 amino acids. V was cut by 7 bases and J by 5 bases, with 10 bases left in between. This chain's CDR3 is CSARLGDTQYF. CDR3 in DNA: TGCAGCGCCAGACTCGGAGATACGCAGTATTTT.

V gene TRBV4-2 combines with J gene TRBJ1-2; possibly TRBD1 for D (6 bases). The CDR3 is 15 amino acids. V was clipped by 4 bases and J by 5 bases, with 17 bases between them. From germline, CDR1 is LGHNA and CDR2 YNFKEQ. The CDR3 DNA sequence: TGTGCCAGCAGCCCTCAGATGGGGGCCACTTATGGCTACACCTTC. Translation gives CASSPQMGATYGYTF.